This T cell receptor (beta chain) appears in the sequencing data of a study of T cell changes during pregnancy in multiple sclerosis. Profiled with immunoSEQ multiplex PCR; TCRdb holds only in-frame clones, not every one. The table has about 40,000 clones, around nine tenths seen once; the top ten hold 1% to 1.5%. V lost 4 bases, J lost 5 bases, and 5 bases stayed unmatched. Germline V gene lookup returns CDR1 SGHKS and CDR2 YYEKEE (reference sequence). The CDR3 runs 13 residues. The gene calls are TRBV5-5 and TRBJ2-5; the match to TRBD1 covers 7 bases. This TCR derives from a female donor with multiple sclerosis, enrolled in a pregnancy study. The input for sequencing was peripheral blood, taken before pregnancy. The chain's CDR3 is CASSATGTETQYF. DNA for the CDR3: TGTGCCAGCAGCGCGACAGGGACGGAGACCCAGTACTTC.